One and the same sample provided the 21 T cell receptor beta chains below, sequenced in a study of CD8 T cells in ankylosing spondylitis. Study observations and caveats: In ankylosing spondylitis blood, a motif of seven to nine highly homologous TCR beta variants appeared characteristic.

The antigens of these receptors remain unknown. TCRdb re-derived calls from the 5' RACE reads in MiXCR, one entry per CDR3 protein. The table lists roughly 350,000 distinct CDR3 sequences, around 8% of them singletons. The material sequenced was blood, either unsorted or a sorted T cell fraction (not recorded which). The receptors shown here come from a male donor with ankylosing spondylitis.

This clonotype was observed many times. The V and J genes are TRBV6-1 and TRBJ1-4; TRBD1 matches at 8 bases. Germline V gene sequence: CDR1 MNHNS, CDR2 SASEGT. CDR3 length equals 14 residues. V trimming: 5 bases; J trimming: 3 bases; junction bases outside the gene matches: 2. CDR3 sequence (DNA): TGTGCCAGCAGTCAGGGGGCGGCTAATGAAAAACTGTTTTTT. It specifies CASSQGAANEKLFF.

V is TRBV18 and J is TRBJ2-1; 8 bases fit TRBD2. The length of the CDR3 is 16 residues. The germline CDR1 and CDR2 sequences are KGHSH and LQKENI. V trimming: 3 bases; J trimming: 7 bases; junction bases outside the gene matches: 11. The CDR3 region has the DNA TGTGCCAGCTCACCTAGAACAAGCGGGAGAGGAAATGAGCAGTTCTTC. Translation gives CASSPRTSGRGNEQFF.

The V gene is TRBV7-3, the J gene TRBJ1-1; D is unclear. V shed 5 bases and J shed 1 base, with 11 bases lying between them. The germline V gene encodes CDR1 SGHTA and CDR2 FQGTGA. This CDR3 comprises 14 residues. This CDR3 reads CASSRAGRNTEAFF. The CDR3 DNA is TGTGCCAGCAGCCGGGCAGGACGGAACACTGAAGCTTTCTTT. Variable domain in full (rest from reference TRBV7-3 and TRBJ1-1): GAGVSQTPSNKVTEKGKYVELRCDPISGHTALYWYRQSLGQGPEFLIYFQGTGAADDSGLPNDRFFAVRPEGSVSTLKIQRTERGDSAVYLCASSRAGRNTEAFFGQGTRLTVV.

This clonotype was seen a handful of times. This sequence joins TRBV4-1 and TRBJ2-1; 10 bases map to TRBD2. Germline CDR1 reads MGHRA; CDR2 reads YSYEKL. After removal of 1 base from V and 7 bases from J, the junction contained 7 bases not matched to a gene. The CDR3 consists of 16 residues. This chain's CDR3 is CASSQVASGSWNEQFF. CDR3 nucleotide sequence: TGCGCCAGCAGCCAAGTTGCTAGCGGGAGTTGGAATGAGCAGTTCTTC.

This clonotype was found a few times. V is TRBV28 and J is TRBJ1-4; no reliable D call. V was shortened by 6 bases and J by 5 bases, with 7 bases between the two germline ends. This CDR3 is built from 12 residues. Germline V CDR1 and CDR2: MDHEN, SYDVKM. In DNA form, the CDR3 reads TGTGCCAGCAGCTCCTACAATGAAAAACTGTTTTTT. Its protein product is CASSSYNEKLFF.

This chain uses TRBV5-5 with TRBJ2-3, with a possible D match to TRBD2 (7 bases). Germline CDR1 reads SGHKS; CDR2 reads YYEKEE (reference sequence). Trimming left V 2 bases short and J 4 bases short, with 14 bases between. The CDR3 contains 15 residues. The CDR3 nucleotides are TGTGCCAGCAGCTTTCGGGGGGCGACGGCAGATACGCAGTATTTT. Protein product: CASSFRGATADTQYF.

This clonotype was seen a few times. The chain has TRBV20-1 and TRBJ2-7, with D perhaps TRBD2 (5 bases). Germline V CDR1 and CDR2: DFQATT, SNEGSKA (reference sequence). With 6 bases removed from V and 4 bases from J, the gap between germline ends came to 16 bases. The CDR3 consists of 13 residues. CDR3 sequence: CSAGGSLGYEQYF. DNA of the CDR3: TGCAGTGCCGGCGGGTCCTTAGGTTACGAGCAGTACTTC.

The chain uses TRBV4-1 and TRBJ2-5, with no clear D. The V and J ends lost 0 bases and 4 bases respectively, with 9 bases between them. The CDR3 has 14 amino acids. Germline V lookup: CDR1 MGHRA, CDR2 YSYEKL. The CDR3 here is CASSQDPRGETQYF. The CDR3 DNA reads TGCGCCAGCAGCCAAGATCCGAGAGGAGAGACCCAGTACTTC.

A few counts support this clonotype. The genes are TRBV29-1 and TRBJ2-3; 9 nucleotides match TRBD2. Germline CDR1 and CDR2: SQVTM and ANQGSEA. Unmatched junction bases numbered 11, after V lost 0 bases and J lost 1 base. The CDR3 runs 18 residues. The CDR3 reads CSVEDRREGLGGTDTQYF. DNA for the CDR3: TGCAGCGTTGAAGATCGGCGGGAGGGCCTGGGGGGCACAGATACGCAGTATTTT.

The table lists this clonotype with a few counts. The chain recombines TRBV7-2 with TRBJ1-5; 9 bases map to TRBD1. The junction had 3 bases not matched to a gene; V was cut back by 0 bases and J by 6 bases. The CDR3 contains 15 residues. The V gene's germline CDR1 is SGHTA and CDR2 FQGNSA. The CDR3 protein is CASSLATGGVQPQHF. DNA for the CDR3: TGTGCCAGCAGCTTAGCTACAGGGGGCGTTCAGCCCCAGCATTTT.

The chain employs TRBV28 and TRBJ2-3, with TRBD2 matching 10 bases. The CDR3 runs to 14 residues. The germline gives CDR1 MDHEN, CDR2 SYDVKM. The ends lost 5 bases at V and 14 bases at J; junction bases unmatched: 13. The CDR3 DNA follows: TGTGCCAGCAGTCCCGGGACTAGCGCCCAAAGGGGGTATTTT. It is translated as CASSPGTSAQRGYF. Filled out from reference TRBV28 and TRBJ2-3, the complete variable domain reads DVKVTQSSRYLVKRTGEKVFLECVQDMDHENMFWYRQDPGLGLRLIYFSYDVKMKEKGDIPEGYSVSREKKERFSLILESASTNQTSMYLCASSPGTSAQRGYFGPGTRLTVL.

A few counts support this clonotype. This chain joins TRBV5-1 and TRBJ2-1; no clear D gene. The V gene lost 0 bases and the J gene lost 7 bases, with 17 bases spanning the gap. In germline, CDR1 is SGHRS, CDR2 YFSETQ. This CDR3 comprises 16 residues. The CDR3 nucleotides are TGCGCCAGCAGCTTGGTGTTTGTCCGGGTTGGAAATGAGCAGTTCTTC. Its protein is CASSLVFVRVGNEQFF.

On this clonotype itself: This may be a read error, as it is one base from a much larger clone. The V gene is TRBV5-1, the J gene TRBJ1-5; D not certain. Germline V gives CDR1 SGHRS, CDR2 YFSETQ. The CDR3 sequence is 14 residues long. V was clipped by 0 bases and J by 7 bases, with 11 bases between them. The CDR3 DNA reads as TGCGCCAGCAGCTTGGAGCCATGGAGACAGCCCCAGCATTTT. This translates into CASSLEPWRQPQHF.

The J gene is TRBJ2-2, the V gene TRBV7-3; 7 bases line up with TRBD1. This CDR3 comprises 15 residues. Germline CDR1 and CDR2: SGHTA and FQGTGA. V shed 4 bases, J shed 1 base, and the junction held 3 bases outside the gene matches. The CDR3 spells CASSSRQGNTGELFF. Written as DNA, the CDR3 is TGTGCCAGCAGCTCTCGACAGGGGAACACCGGGGAGCTGTTTTTT.

This clonotype was seen more than once but under ten times. This chain connects TRBV3-1 to TRBJ2-5; 8 bases line up with TRBD2. V gave up 4 bases and J gave up 5 bases; unmatched junction bases: 6. Germline CDR1 reads LGHDT; CDR2 reads YNNKEL (reference sequence). This CDR3 contains 14 residues. This CDR3 is CASSLSGGSETQYF. In nucleotides, the CDR3 is TGTGCCAGCAGCCTAAGCGGGGGTTCGGAGACCCAGTACTTC.

The chain has TRBV7-9 and TRBJ2-3; the D is unclear. V was shortened by 1 base and J by 7 bases, with 6 bases between the two germline ends. The germline CDR1 and CDR2 sequences are SEHNR and FQNEAQ (reference sequence). This CDR3 region has 12 residues. CDR3 sequence reads: CASSLDGNTQYF. CDR3 nucleotide sequence: TGTGCCAGCAGCTTAGATGGGAATACGCAGTATTTT.

This clonotype was seen a handful of times. DNA of the CDR3: TGTGCCAGCAGCCAAATGACAGGGGCTCAAGAGACCCAGTACTTC. It specifies CASSQMTGAQETQYF. The chain recombines TRBV3-1 with TRBJ2-5; 8 nucleotides align to TRBD1. The CDR3 extends over 15 amino acids. Germline values: CDR1 LGHDT, CDR2 YNNKEL (reference sequence). The V and J ends lost 2 bases and 2 bases, in that order; junction bases with no gene match: 4.

The rearrangement links TRBV4-2 to TRBJ2-1, with 15 bases identical to TRBD2. CDR3 length: 17 residues. V was clipped by 3 bases and J by 1 base; unmatched bases: 1. From germline, CDR1 is LGHNA and CDR2 YNFKEQ. The CDR3 coding sequence is TGTGCCAGCAGCCAGGGACTAGCGGGAGGATCCTACAATGAGCAGTTCTTC. Translating gives CASSQGLAGGSYNEQFF.

This clonotype came up many times. The gene calls are TRBV18 and TRBJ2-5; no clear D gene. Germline lookup yields CDR1 KGHSH and CDR2 LQKENI. V was cut by 0 bases and J by 5 bases, with 10 bases left in between. The CDR3 runs to 14 residues. The CDR3 here is CASSPPATGETQYF. The CDR3 DNA is TGTGCCAGCTCACCACCGGCCACCGGGGAGACCCAGTACTTC.

The sample holds many counts of this clonotype. The J gene is TRBJ2-7, the V gene TRBV28; 9 nucleotides match TRBD1. The CDR3 has 14 amino acids. Germline V gives CDR1 MDHEN, CDR2 SYDVKM. The V and J ends lost 7 bases and 6 bases, in that order; junction bases with no gene match: 10. DNA for the CDR3: TGTGCCAGCACCCCCGGGACAGGGTTTTTCGAGCAGTACTTC. Its translation: CASTPGTGFFEQYF. The variable domain in full, completed from reference TRBV28 and TRBJ2-7, reads DVKVTQSSRYLVKRTGEKVFLECVQDMDHENMFWYRQDPGLGLRLIYFSYDVKMKEKGDIPEGYSVSREKKERFSLILESASTNQTSMYLCASTPGTGFFEQYFGPGTRLTVT.

CDR3 sequence (DNA): TGTGCCAGCAGTGAGGACAGGGGGCACAGCTACACCTTC. Translation gives CASSEDRGHSYTF. The rearrangement joins TRBV2 to TRBJ1-2, with 11 bases matching TRBD1. The CDR3 runs 13 residues. Germline CDR1 and CDR2: SNHLY and FYNNEI. Trimming removed 3 bases from V and 9 bases from J; junction bases left unmatched: 3.